Below, one T cell receptor (beta chain) is given with its context. The clone's antigen remains unknown. Within one base of it there is no much larger clone, and no base qualities were kept. The immunoSEQ Assay, a bias-controlled multiplex PCR, was used to amplify TCRbeta CDR3 regions from genomic DNA. Concerning the study's data processing: Within the assay, amplification of reference gene primers was used to estimate how many nucleated cells each sample contained. To quantify the absolute abundance of each unique TCRbeta CDR3 rearrangement, sequence reads were collapsed and filtered. Productive Simpson clonality was computed per sample as the square root of Simpson's diversity index over productive rearrangements. TCRdb limited this immuneACCESS table to in-frame rearrangements with V and J called. A share of clones is missing; checked studies link under half to unresolved V genes, and the rest is unexplained. The V and J calls and the clone size are those of that table, but D and trimming were determined from the DNA. This sample lists 250,000 to 350,000 clones; 65% to 85% were detected once. The ten largest account for more than 1.1% of the sample.

The sample comes from a study of blood T cell repertoires in COVID-19 (TCRdb year 2020). Looking at the study overall: Samples from collaborators originated in the United States, Italy and Spain and spanned both the acute and convalescent phases of COVID-19. The prospective study material was composed of cDNA or gDNA derived from T cells, B-cell-depleted T cells, or PBMCs. The dataset comprised deeply sampled blood TCRbeta repertoires from subjects exposed to, actively infected with, or recovered from COVID-19. The repertoires were released in a freely available public database intended as a resource for research on the immune response to SARS-CoV-2. Samples came from the ongoing ImmuneRACE study (first 160 participants) plus 1,254 subjects from 6 global collaborators. Nearly every sample came with metadata listing a de-identified subject ID, COVID-19 status, age in years and sex. Where available, HLA class I and class II types were obtained from metadata supplied by the sample provider rather than from assay-based typing.

One collaborating source in Seattle enrolled patients during active infection and followed them longitudinally through the course of disease. Whole blood was collected in K2EDTA tubes by collaborating institutions according to the institutions' own protocols. For TCRbeta analysis, collaborator samples were shipped as frozen whole blood, as isolated PBMCs, or as DNA extracted from either sample type. The study at large found these results: How much clinical and demographic metadata was included differed by source and by participant, and the metadata was provided uncurated.

The sequence was obtained from a human donor with COVID-19, enrolled during active disease. The donor label of this sample is uncertain. Sequencing was performed on peripheral blood.

The CDR3 region: CASSRSGSTDTQYF. The bases read TGTGCCAGCAGCCGAAGCGGGAGCACAGATACGCAGTATTTT. The rearrangement joined TRBV5-4 to TRBJ2-3; a tentative D call is TRBD2 (6 bases match). The CDR3 sequence holds 14 residues, the cysteine and phenylalanine included. Solely the CDR3 DNA is kept, with 42 bases framed from the first base. The junction carries 9 bases between V and J, which are trimmed by 4 bases and 0 bases respectively. CDR1 and CDR2, looked up from the germline V gene (reference sequence), are SGHNT and YYREEE.